What follows are 28 T cell receptor beta chains derived from one specimen sequenced in a study of PD-L1 blockade in urothelial cancer. The protocol was immunoSEQ multiplex PCR, while the TCRdb copy is restricted to in-frame clones and leaves out a portion. The repertoire includes approximately 37,000 clones, about 83% of them detected once, and about a sixth sits in the top ten. The input for sequencing was PBMCs, taken around atezolizumab (anti-PD-L1) treatment. The receptors stem from a man aged 55 to 70 with urothelial cancer.

DNA for the CDR3: TGTGCCACCAGCAGAGGTGGAGAGGACGAGCAGTACTTC. Protein: CATSRGGEDEQYF. V is TRBV15 and J is TRBJ2-7; D ambiguous. CDR1 and CDR2 from the germline V gene are LNHNV and YYDKDF (reference sequence). This CDR3 is built from 13 residues. V was pared by 1 base and J by 5 bases, with 9 bases between.

The chain is built from TRBV28 and TRBJ2-2; possible D gene TRBD2, 7 bases. CDR3 length equals 15 residues. Germline values: CDR1 MDHEN, CDR2 SYDVKM. V gave up 7 bases and J gave up 7 bases, with 19 bases separating them. The CDR3 loop is CASTLWGGQNGELFF. CDR3 nucleotides: TGTGCCAGCACCCTTTGGGGGGGGCAAAACGGGGAGCTGTTTTTT.

This sequence joins TRBV5-6 and TRBJ2-5; possibly TRBD2 for D (5 bases). TRBJ2-7 explains the end of the DNA better; the J call may be wrong. The CDR3 length is 14 residues. Germline CDR1 SGHDT, CDR2 YYEEEE. The CDR3 protein is CASSAGVTPYEQYF. CDR3 in DNA: TGTGCCAGCAGCGCCGGGGTTACCCCCTACGAGCAGTACTTC.

The chain employs TRBV4-1 and TRBJ1-2; weak D call: TRBD1 (5 bases). Germline V CDR1 and CDR2: MGHRA, YSYEKL. Deletions cut 0 bases from V and 7 bases from J, with 9 bases between. This CDR3 is 13 amino acids long. The CDR3 protein is CASSQDGGAGYTF. CDR3 nucleotide sequence: TGCGCCAGCAGCCAAGATGGAGGGGCTGGCTACACCTTC.

V usage is TRBV5-6 and J usage is TRBJ1-1; D not resolved. This CDR3 contains 14 residues. Trimming left V 2 bases short and J 4 bases short, with 12 bases between. Per the germline V gene, CDR1 is SGHDT and CDR2 is YYEEEE. The CDR3 sequence: CASSFTVPGTEAFF. The CDR3, as DNA: TGTGCCAGCAGCTTCACGGTTCCGGGCACTGAAGCTTTCTTT.

The rearrangement links TRBV10-3 to TRBJ1-1; a possible D gene is TRBD1 (6 bases). V was shortened by 8 bases and J by 2 bases, with 12 bases between the two germline ends. This CDR3 comprises 13 residues. Germline lookup yields CDR1 ENHRY and CDR2 SYGVKD. CDR3 region: CAIAGGRNTEAFF. CDR3 DNA sequence: TGTGCCATCGCCGGGGGGCGTAACACTGAAGCTTTCTTT.

The chain has TRBV28 and TRBJ2-5; 8 bases fit TRBD2. Trimming cost V 8 bases and J 5 bases; bases outside gene matches: 4. Germline-derived CDR1 and CDR2 are MDHEN and SYDVKM. The CDR3 consists of 12 residues. In nucleotides, the CDR3 is TGTGCCAGCGGTAGCGGGGCGGAGACCCAGTACTTC. It codes for CASGSGAETQYF. The whole variable domain, remainder taken from reference TRBV28 and TRBJ2-5, is DVKVTQSSRYLVKRTGEKVFLECVQDMDHENMFWYRQDPGLGLRLIYFSYDVKMKEKGDIPEGYSVSREKKERFSLILESASTNQTSMYLCASGSGAETQYFGPGTRLLVL.

The chain uses TRBV19 and TRBJ2-7, with a tentative D call TRBD1 (5 bases). Germline CDR1 reads LNHDA; CDR2 reads SQIVND (reference sequence). Trimming left V 3 bases short and J 0 bases short, with 12 bases between. This CDR3 is 15 amino acids long. DNA of the CDR3: TGTGCCAGTAGTATTTTGGGGCAGGACTCCTACGAGCAGTACTTC. It codes for CASSILGQDSYEQYF.

This chain joins TRBV6-6 and TRBJ2-7; the match to TRBD1 covers 9 bases. Germline CDR1 and CDR2: MNHNY and SVGAGI (reference sequence). This CDR3 spans 16 amino acids. V was clipped by 6 bases and J by 5 bases; unmatched bases: 14. The chain's CDR3 is CASSSNAGTGSHEQYF. As DNA, the CDR3 is TGTGCCAGCAGCTCAAATGCCGGGACAGGGTCCCACGAGCAGTACTTC.

Only a few counts were recorded for this clone. This chain connects TRBV5-1 to TRBJ2-2; D remains unclear. The CDR3 loop spans 14 amino acids. Trimming stripped 1 base from V and 3 bases from J, with 7 bases between. Germline V gives CDR1 SGHRS, CDR2 YFSETQ. The chain's CDR3 is CASSLIEDTGELFF. DNA for the CDR3: TGCGCCAGCAGCTTGATTGAGGACACCGGGGAGCTGTTTTTT.

The V and J genes are TRBV28 and TRBJ1-2; 9 bases align to TRBD1. The CDR3 consists of 15 residues. J lost 1 base, V lost 6 bases, and 6 bases had no gene match. CDR1 and CDR2 (germline): MDHEN, SYDVKM. The CDR3 protein is CASSIPGQGNYGYTF. CDR3 sequence (DNA): TGTGCCAGCAGCATACCGGGACAGGGTAACTATGGCTACACCTTC.

The chain links TRBV5-1 to TRBJ1-3, with D maybe TRBD1 (5 bases). The V end was cut by 4 bases, the J end by 7 bases, with 24 bases between. Germline V gene lookup returns CDR1 SGHRS and CDR2 YFSETQ. The CDR3 extends over 17 amino acids. The CDR3 loop is CASSRQIDRPLGNTIYF. DNA for the CDR3: TGCGCCAGCAGCCGTCAGATAGACAGACCTCTGGGGAACACCATATATTTT.

This clone was observed a single time. The chain's CDR3 is CASSLLGAIGANVLTF. The CDR3 DNA sequence: TGCGCCAGCAGCTTGCTAGGGGCTATTGGGGCCAACGTCCTGACTTTC. V usage is TRBV5-1 and J usage is TRBJ2-6, with D perhaps TRBD1 (5 bases). V was trimmed by 1 base and J by 3 bases, leaving 11 bases between them. There are 16 residues in the CDR3. The germline CDR1 and CDR2 sequences are SGHRS and YFSETQ. Full variable domain (remainder filled in from reference TRBV5-1 and TRBJ2-6): KAGVTQTPRYLIKTRGQQVTLSCSPISGHRSVSWYQQTPGQGLQFLFEYFSETQRNKGNFPGRFSGRQFSNSRSEMNVSTLELGDSALYLCASSLLGAIGANVLTFGAGSRLTVL.

This clone qualifies as medium-sized. V and J are TRBV11-2 and TRBJ2-1, with D maybe TRBD2 (6 bases). V dropped 1 base and J dropped 5 bases, with 12 bases sitting between them. This CDR3 has 15 residues. Germline CDR1 and CDR2: SGHAT and FQNNGV. The CDR3 loop is CASSLGLAEDNEQFF. CDR3 sequence (DNA): TGTGCCAGCAGCTTAGGTTTAGCGGAGGACAATGAGCAGTTCTTC. Complete variable domain (other parts from reference TRBV11-2 and TRBJ2-1): EAGVAQSPRYKIIEKRQSVAFWCNPISGHATLYWYQQILGQGPKLLIQFQNNGVVDDSQLPKDRFSAERLKGVDSTLKIQPAKLEDSAVYLCASSLGLAEDNEQFFGPGTRLTVL.

The rearrangement joins TRBV15 to TRBJ2-3; 10 nucleotides line up with TRBD2. This CDR3 region has 15 residues. V lost 5 bases to trimming and J lost 3 bases; unmatched junction nucleotides: 5. Germline lookup yields CDR1 LNHNV and CDR2 YYDKDF (reference sequence). As DNA, the CDR3 is TGTGCCACCAGCTTCCAAGCGGGAGGGACAGATACGCAGTATTTT. Protein product: CATSFQAGGTDTQYF.

The chain employs TRBV6-4 and TRBJ2-1, with 9 nucleotides matching TRBD2. CDR1 is MRHNA, CDR2 SNTAGT, per germline. V trimming: 0 bases; J trimming: 7 bases; junction bases outside the gene matches: 7. This CDR3 contains 16 residues. For the CDR3, the DNA is TGTGCCAGCAGTGACTCGGGGGAGCGGGAGGTGAATGAGCAGTTCTTC. Amino acid sequence: CASSDSGEREVNEQFF.

The sample holds one count of this clone. J is TRBJ2-7 and V is TRBV28; TRBD1 aligns across 8 bases. CDR1 is MDHEN and CDR2 is SYDVKM in the germline V gene. This CDR3 has 14 residues. V shed 5 bases, J shed 4 bases, and the junction held 7 bases outside the gene matches. The CDR3 loop is CASSIPGGSYEQYF. CDR3 sequence (DNA): TGTGCCAGCAGTATACCAGGGGGCAGTTACGAGCAGTACTTC.

V gene TRBV18 combines with J gene TRBJ2-3, with 9 bases lining up with TRBD2. This CDR3 is built from 15 residues. Per germline, CDR1 KGHSH and CDR2 LQKENI. The junction had 0 bases not matched to a gene; V was cut back by 1 base and J by 1 base. CDR3 nucleotides: TGTGCCAGCTCACCACTAGCGGGGGGCACAGATACGCAGTATTTT. It codes for CASSPLAGGTDTQYF. The full variable domain, its missing parts supplied by reference TRBV18 and TRBJ2-3, is NAGVMQNPRHLVRRRGQEARLRCSPMKGHSHVYWYRQLPEEGLKFMVYLQKENIIDESGMPKERFSAEFPKEGPSILRIQQVVRGDSAAYFCASSPLAGGTDTQYFGPGTRLTVL.

This clone showed up just once. The chain couples TRBV7-6 to TRBJ2-7, with D tentatively TRBD2 (6 bases). V lost 5 bases and J lost 5, with 19 bases in between. Germline V CDR1 and CDR2: SGHVS, FNYEAQ. CDR3 length: 15 amino acids. The CDR3 bases are TGTGCCAGCAGCCCCCTATCCGGGGGAGAACACGAGCAGTACTTC. It yields the protein CASSPLSGGEHEQYF. The full variable domain, rest sourced from reference TRBV7-6 and TRBJ2-7, is GAGVSQSPRYKVTKRGQDVALRCDPISGHVSLYWYRQALGQGPEFLTYFNYEAQQDKSGLPNDRFSAERPEGSISTLTIQRTEQRDSAMYRCASSPLSGGEHEQYFGPGTRLTVT.

This chain connects TRBV7-9 to TRBJ1-2; D is perhaps TRBD1 (5 bases). CDR3 length: 14 amino acids. Germline V gene data show CDR1 as SEHNR and CDR2 as FQNEAQ (reference sequence). V gave up 1 base and J gave up 2 bases, with 8 bases separating them. CDR3 sequence reads: CASSLVGGNYGYTF. The CDR3 DNA reads as TGTGCCAGCAGCTTAGTCGGGGGAAACTATGGCTACACCTTC.

The chain is built from TRBV13 and TRBJ2-5; TRBD2 agrees at 7 bases. CDR1 PRHDT and CDR2 FYEKMQ come from the germline V gene (reference sequence). The CDR3 sequence is 14 residues long. V was pared by 7 bases and J by 5 bases, with 10 bases of the junction left unmatched. CDR3 nucleotides: TGTGCCAGCAATCTTCGGGGGGATCAGGAGACCCAGTACTTC. Encoded protein: CASNLRGDQETQYF.

A single count supports this clone. The chain couples TRBV9 to TRBJ1-6, with a tentative D call TRBD1 (5 bases). The V and J ends lost 0 bases and 5 bases respectively, with 12 bases between them. The CDR3 runs 16 residues. Germline CDR1 and CDR2: SGDLS and YYNGEE. In DNA, the CDR3 is TGTGCCAGCAGCGTAGGCCGACAGCCAAATAATTCACCCCTCCACTTT. Amino acid sequence: CASSVGRQPNNSPLHF.

The chain uses TRBV7-2 and TRBJ2-7; possible D gene TRBD1, 6 bases. Germline V gene sequence: CDR1 SGHTA, CDR2 FQGNSA. Trimming took off 5 bases at V and 2 bases at J, with 13 bases between the two ends. The CDR3 loop spans 14 amino acids. CDR3 bases: TGTGCCAGCAGCCTACAGGGTAAGGCCTACGAGCAGTACTTC. Protein product: CASSLQGKAYEQYF.

The chain uses TRBV10-3 and TRBJ1-4; tentatively, D is TRBD1 (5 bases). Per germline, CDR1 ENHRY and CDR2 SYGVKD. Trimming took 0 bases from V and 2 from J, leaving 7 bases between them. This CDR3 comprises 15 residues. The chain's CDR3 is CAISESGGTNEKLFF. CDR3 in DNA: TGTGCCATCAGTGAGTCGGGGGGGACTAATGAAAAACTGTTTTTT.

The V and J genes are TRBV5-1 and TRBJ2-5; 7 bases match TRBD1. Germline CDR1 is SGHRS and CDR2 is YFSETQ. V shed 3 bases, J shed 5 bases, and the junction held 7 bases outside the gene matches. This CDR3 region has 14 residues. CDR3 region: CASSWKGAMETQYF. The CDR3 DNA follows: TGCGCCAGCAGCTGGAAGGGGGCGATGGAGACCCAGTACTTC.

This chain uses TRBV5-1 with TRBJ2-7; unclear D gene. CDR3 length: 11 residues. Germline loops: CDR1 SGHRS, CDR2 YFSETQ. The ends were cut back, 3 bases at V and 6 bases at J, with 7 bases in the middle. CDR3 sequence reads: CASSSTTEQYF. For the CDR3, the DNA is TGCGCCAGCAGCTCCACAACCGAGCAGTACTTC.

This chain links TRBV27 with TRBJ2-7; 10 bases fit TRBD2. The CDR3 runs 14 residues. CDR1 MNHEY and CDR2 SMNVEV come from the germline V gene (reference sequence). V was pared by 6 bases and J by 3 bases, with 5 bases of the junction left unmatched. CDR3 nucleotide sequence: TGTGCCAGCAGGAGCGGGAGGGTTCTCTACGAGCAGTACTTC. Its protein product is CASRSGRVLYEQYF.

V and J are TRBV12-5 and TRBJ2-7; D gene unclear. Trimming removed 5 bases from V and 3 bases from J, with 17 bases in between. The CDR3 contains 15 residues. Looked up from germline, CDR1 is LGHNT and CDR2 is FRNRAP. The CDR3 reads CASGIDPRCDYEQYF. Written as DNA, the CDR3 is TGTGCTAGTGGTATCGACCCCAGGTGCGACTACGAGCAGTACTTC.